This section outlines one T cell receptor (beta chain) sequence together with its context. Clones were sequenced by immunoSEQ multiplex PCR, and TCRdb holds only the in-frame ones, with some missing. The profile shows hundreds of thousands of clones, roughly 90% of them singletons. The data originate from a study of Ad26.COV2.S vaccination and SARS-CoV-2 variants. The CDR3 has 17 amino acids. The germline V gene encodes CDR1 GTSNPN and CDR2 SVGIG (reference sequence). Trimming took 3 bases from V and 1 from J; bases not matched to a gene: 9. Noted treatment: roughly 19 received Ad26.COV2.S at low or high dose, single or two shots; 5 received placebo; per-sample allocation not given. Samples came from day 63 after the first vaccine or placebo injection.

This sequence originates from a person aged 18-65 years who received the Ad26.COV2.S COVID-19 vaccine or a placebo. The chain has TRBV30 and TRBJ2-6; TRBD2 matches 7 bases. The sample consisted of peripheral blood, taken in a trial of Ad26.COV2.S vaccine versus placebo. The CDR3, as DNA: TGTGCCTGGAGATGGGCAGGGAGGGCTTCTGGGGCCAACGTCCTGACTTTC. This gives the protein CAWRWAGRASGANVLTF.